Given below is one TCR beta chain in context. The data stem from a study of cytomegalovirus exposure and HLA in healthy donors. PCR primers comprised 60 Vbeta and 13 Jbeta primers. Sequencing was performed with immunoSEQ multiplex PCR; in TCRdb, only in-frame clones are kept and a portion is missing. Among more than 150,000 clones, roughly 87% were seen once, and the ten largest hold 1.6%. The CDR3 extends over 13 amino acids. V gave up 4 bases and J gave up 6 bases; unmatched junction bases: 6. From germline, CDR1 is MNHNY and CDR2 SVGAGI (reference sequence). The rearrangement joins TRBV6-6 to TRBJ2-7; 7 nucleotides match TRBD1. The TCR comes from a man over 45 in good health and CMV-seronegative. Sample: PBMCs. The CDR3 spells CASSLRTGSEQYF. Here the CDR3 DNA reads TGTGCCAGCAGTTTACGGACAGGCTCCGAGCAGTACTTC.